The T cell receptor beta chain described here comes from a study of T-cell memory formation after mild COVID-19. Losses at the gene ends were 4 bases for V and 3 bases for J; bases not matched to a gene: 9. CDR1 is SGDLS and CDR2 is YYNGEE in the germline V gene. The CDR3 loop spans 15 amino acids. In TCRdb, the 5' RACE reads were re-called with MiXCR into one record per CDR3 protein. The table shows over 350,000 distinct CDR3 sequences, with more than 20% occurring only once. The TCR originated in an adult woman who had mild COVID-19 (a few samples of this study predate the infection). Cell type and time point are not known. The genes are TRBV9 and TRBJ2-7; 8 bases map to TRBD2. Sequencing was carried out using PBMCs or a T cell subset sorted from them (not recorded which). The CDR3 DNA is TGTGCCAGCAGCCCCACGGGGGGGAGAAACTACGAGCAGTACTTC. This codes for CASSPTGGRNYEQYF.